These 25 T cell receptor beta chains came from one sample sequenced in a study of technical replicates of blood from several donors. Profiled with immunoSEQ multiplex PCR; TCRdb holds only in-frame clones, not every one. The table includes 55,000 to 70,000 clones, 89% detected once. Sequences were obtained from PBMCs. These receptors were obtained from a human donor in good health. Some clones in this sample may be carry-over from other donors' samples.

The chain is built from TRBV19 and TRBJ1-3; unclear D gene. The CDR3 spans 14 residues. Germline assignment: CDR1 LNHDA and CDR2 SQIVND (reference sequence). Trimming took off 3 bases at V and 4 bases at J, with 10 bases between the two ends. The DNA for the CDR3 is TGTGCCAGTAGTATCGTCTCAGGCGGAAACACCATATATTTT. This codes for CASSIVSGGNTIYF.

The chain uses TRBV5-1 and TRBJ2-1; 12 bases align to TRBD2. Germline V gene data show CDR1 as SGHRS and CDR2 as YFSETQ. The CDR3 covers 15 residues. V was pared by 2 bases and J by 7 bases, with 4 bases of the junction left unmatched. CDR3 residues: CASSFLAGGRNEQFF. The CDR3 DNA reads TGCGCCAGCAGCTTTCTAGCGGGGGGGCGAAATGAGCAGTTCTTC.

The chain links TRBV4-1 to TRBJ1-4; 11 nucleotides line up with TRBD1. This CDR3 is built from 16 residues. J gave up 8 bases and V 1 base, and 6 bases lay outside the gene matches. In germline, CDR1 is MGHRA, CDR2 YSYEKL. CDR3 nucleotides: TGCGCCAGCAGCCAAGTTCTAGGGACAGGGGGAGAAAAACTGTTTTTT. This translates into CASSQVLGTGGEKLFF.

This clone occurred once. The chain uses TRBV5-1 and TRBJ2-3; TRBD2 might be the D (6 bases). Germline CDR1 reads SGHRS; CDR2 reads YFSETQ. The CDR3 extends over 13 amino acids. Trimming removed 1 base at V and 6 bases at J, with 9 bases between. CDR3 protein: CASSLRGADTQYF. The DNA for the CDR3 is TGCGCCAGCAGCTTGCGCGGGGCGGATACGCAGTATTTT.

This clone was detected only a few times. The genes are TRBV4-3 and TRBJ1-1; the D is unclear. Germline V gives CDR1 LGHNA, CDR2 YSLEER. The germline V and J ends were trimmed by 4 bases and 1 base, with 10 bases remaining between them. The CDR3 contains 14 residues. The CDR3, as DNA: TGCGCCAGCAGCCCTGGTGGGAGGAACACTGAAGCTTTCTTT. Translating gives CASSPGGRNTEAFF.

The chain joins TRBV4-3 to TRBJ2-7; 15 positions match TRBD2. This CDR3 has 19 residues. V lost 2 bases, J lost 2 bases, and 10 bases stayed unmatched. Germline CDR1 reads LGHNA; CDR2 reads YSLEER. The CDR3 sequence: CASSQLLGTSGGFTYEQYF. CDR3 bases: TGCGCCAGCAGCCAATTACTCGGGACTAGCGGGGGGTTTACCTACGAGCAGTACTTC.

The sample holds a few counts of this clone. The chain uses TRBV10-3 and TRBJ2-7; 9 positions agree with TRBD1. Germline CDR1 is ENHRY and CDR2 is SYGVKD. This CDR3 has 13 residues. J lost 6 bases, V lost 10 bases, and 10 bases had no gene match. In DNA form, the CDR3 reads TGTGCCACCGGAGCGGGACAGGGCCTCGAGCAGTACTTC. Protein: CATGAGQGLEQYF.

The chain recombines TRBV9 with TRBJ2-6; TRBD1 might be the D (6 bases). Germline CDR1 SGDLS, CDR2 YYNGEE. The CDR3 runs 18 residues. The V and J ends lost 0 bases and 0 bases respectively, with 13 bases between them. The CDR3 coding sequence is TGTGCCAGCAGCGTAGCGGGACAAGGCGGCTCTGGGGCCAACGTCCTGACTTTC. Translated, it gives CASSVAGQGGSGANVLTF. Full variable domain (rest looked up from reference TRBV9 and TRBJ2-6): DSGVTQTPKHLITATGQRVTLRCSPRSGDLSVYWYQQSLDQGLQFLIQYYNGEERAKGNILERFSAQQFPDLHSELNLSSLELGDSALYFCASSVAGQGGSGANVLTFGAGSRLTVL.

This clone occurred once. The chain employs TRBV7-9 and TRBJ2-6; 11 nucleotides line up with TRBD1. The CDR3 is 16 amino acids. Germline V gene sequence: CDR1 SEHNR, CDR2 FQNEAQ (reference sequence). V lost 9 bases to trimming and J lost 1 base; unmatched junction nucleotides: 5. The CDR3, as DNA: TGTGCCAGTGGACAGGGGGCCCTTTCTGGGGCCAACGTCCTGACTTTC. It specifies CASGQGALSGANVLTF.

The chain uses TRBV2 and TRBJ1-3, with 7 bases aligning to TRBD1. Per germline, CDR1 SNHLY and CDR2 FYNNEI. V shed 7 bases, J shed 3 bases, and the junction held 12 bases outside the gene matches. This CDR3 has 16 residues. CDR3 residues: CASKGAALRIGNTIYF. DNA of the CDR3: TGTGCCAGCAAGGGGGCAGCCCTAAGGATTGGAAACACCATATATTTT.

This sequence joins TRBV28 and TRBJ1-1; 8 bases align to TRBD1. J gave up 5 bases and V 10 bases, and 9 bases lay outside the gene matches. Germline V lookup: CDR1 MDHEN, CDR2 SYDVKM. This CDR3 is 13 amino acids long. The CDR3 coding sequence is TGTGCCATACAACAGGGGGTTAGGACTGAAGCTTTCTTT. Protein product: CAIQQGVRTEAFF.

The J gene is TRBJ1-4, the V gene TRBV19; TRBD1 agrees at 8 bases. J lost 3 bases, V lost 6 bases, and 12 bases had no gene match. This CDR3 contains 17 residues. CDR1 LNHDA and CDR2 SQIVND come from the germline V gene (reference sequence). CDR3 sequence (DNA): TGTGCCAGTAGCAGGACAGGGAAGGGGCCAGCTAATGAAAAACTGTTTTTT. Its translation is CASSRTGKGPANEKLFF. Full variable domain (outside the CDR3, taken from reference TRBV19 and TRBJ1-4): DGGITQSPKYLFRKEGQNVTLSCEQNLNHDAMYWYRQDPGQGLRLIYYSQIVNDFQKGDIAEGYSVSREKKESFPLTVTSAQKNPTAFYLCASSRTGKGPANEKLFFGSGTQLSVL.

The chain uses TRBV7-8 and TRBJ2-5; the match to TRBD2 covers 12 bases. CDR3 size: 17 residues. J was trimmed by 4 bases and V by 3 bases; bases with no gene match: 9. CDR1 is SGHVS, CDR2 FQNEAQ, per germline. CDR3 amino acids: CASSFGLAGKLRETQYF. The CDR3 DNA reads TGTGCCAGCAGCTTCGGACTAGCGGGGAAGTTACGAGAGACCCAGTACTTC.

The chain links TRBV5-4 to TRBJ2-7, with D maybe TRBD2 (5 bases). The CDR3 extends over 15 amino acids. CDR1 is SGHNT and CDR2 is YYREEE in the germline V gene (reference sequence). Trimming shortened V by 0 bases and J by 0 bases, and 10 bases separated the two germline ends. CDR3 residues: CASSLGVTNSYEQYF. The CDR3 DNA reads as TGTGCCAGCAGCTTGGGCGTGACTAACTCCTACGAGCAGTACTTC.

For the CDR3, the DNA is TGCGCCAGCAGCTCGACAGGGCTGGCCGAGCAGTACTTC. Translating gives CASSSTGLAEQYF. The chain recombines TRBV5-1 with TRBJ2-7, with 7 bases matching TRBD1. There are 13 residues in the CDR3. V lost 3 bases to trimming and J lost 6 bases; unmatched junction nucleotides: 6. CDR1 and CDR2 (germline): SGHRS, YFSETQ.

The chain is built from TRBV4-1 and TRBJ2-7; D remains ambiguous. The CDR3 covers 14 residues. Germline CDR1 and CDR2: MGHRA and YSYEKL. Trimming cost V 0 bases and J 3 bases, with 9 bases left between them. CDR3 region: CASSQDPGYYEQYF. The CDR3 DNA follows: TGCGCCAGCAGCCAAGACCCAGGATACTACGAGCAGTACTTC.

The chain has TRBV5-1 and TRBJ2-3; 8 bases match TRBD2. The CDR3 loop spans 14 amino acids. Germline-derived CDR1 and CDR2 are SGHRS and YFSETQ. J gave up 5 bases and V 5 bases, and 7 bases lay outside the gene matches. DNA for the CDR3: TGCGCCAGCAGGCTCGGGGGGGCGGGAGATACGCAGTATTTT. This translates into CASRLGGAGDTQYF.

The chain employs TRBV19 and TRBJ2-6; 10 positions agree with TRBD2. Germline assignment: CDR1 LNHDA and CDR2 SQIVND (reference sequence). The CDR3 loop spans 15 amino acids. V lost 10 bases, J lost 1 base, and 4 bases stayed unmatched. CDR3 in DNA: TGTGCCACCAAGCGGGAGGGATCTGGGGCCAACGTCCTGACTTTC. As protein: CATKREGSGANVLTF.

The J gene is TRBJ2-2, the V gene TRBV7-7, with D tentatively TRBD1 (6 bases). The CDR3 is made up of 14 amino acids. V was pared by 1 base and J by 6 bases, with 9 bases between. Germline V CDR1 and CDR2: SSHAT, FNYEAQ (reference sequence). CDR3 region: CASSLEPGAGELFF. CDR3 DNA: TGTGCCAGCAGCTTAGAACCAGGGGCCGGGGAGCTGTTTTTT.

The V gene is TRBV4-1, the J gene TRBJ2-5; possibly TRBD1 for D (6 bases). Germline V lookup: CDR1 MGHRA, CDR2 YSYEKL. This CDR3 has 15 residues. Between the trimmed V and J ends, which lost 6 bases and 4 bases, there was a span of 18 bases. The CDR3 loop reads CASSSQGTRRETQYF. Written as DNA, the CDR3 is TGCGCCAGCAGTTCACAGGGCACCCGAAGAGAGACCCAGTACTTC.

This clone was picked up one time. The genes are TRBV7-2 and TRBJ2-5; D remains unclear. The CDR3 is 11 amino acids. Trimming stripped 5 bases from V and 7 bases from J, with 8 bases between. In germline, CDR1 is SGHTA, CDR2 FQGNSA. The CDR3 sequence: CASSPSWTQYF. The CDR3 DNA reads TGTGCCAGCAGCCCGTCGTGGACCCAGTACTTC.

The chain uses TRBV7-9 and TRBJ1-1; D ambiguous. Germline CDR1 SEHNR, CDR2 FQNEAQ (reference sequence). V dropped 5 bases and J dropped 6 bases, with 10 bases sitting between them. The CDR3 sequence is 12 residues long. DNA of the CDR3: TGTGCCAGCAGCCCCCGAGTCTCTGAAGCTTTCTTT. Translated, it gives CASSPRVSEAFF.

The J gene is TRBJ2-3, the V gene TRBV29-1; perhaps TRBD2 as D (6 bases). Trimming left V 3 bases short and J 0 bases short, with 13 bases between. CDR1 and CDR2 (germline): SQVTM, ANQGSEA. The CDR3 spans 15 residues. DNA of the CDR3: TGCAGCGTTGAGGCGGAGGGTACTAGCACAGATACGCAGTATTTT. Its protein is CSVEAEGTSTDTQYF.

CDR3 sequence: CASSEAYSRKDTQYF. The CDR3, as DNA: TGTGCCAGCAGTGAAGCCTACTCTAGGAAGGATACGCAGTATTTT. This sequence joins TRBV2 and TRBJ2-3; D not certain. V shed 0 bases and J shed 6 bases, with 13 bases lying between them. Germline values: CDR1 SNHLY, CDR2 FYNNEI. CDR3 length: 15 residues.

This rearrangement joins TRBV5-1 to TRBJ2-1; perhaps TRBD1 as D (6 bases). V was clipped by 3 bases and J by 3 bases, with 16 bases between them. Germline V lookup: CDR1 SGHRS, CDR2 YFSETQ. The CDR3 extends over 16 amino acids. The CDR3 coding sequence is TGCGCCAGCAGCTATGGACAGAGGGGGAACTACAATGAGCAGTTCTTC. It specifies CASSYGQRGNYNEQFF.